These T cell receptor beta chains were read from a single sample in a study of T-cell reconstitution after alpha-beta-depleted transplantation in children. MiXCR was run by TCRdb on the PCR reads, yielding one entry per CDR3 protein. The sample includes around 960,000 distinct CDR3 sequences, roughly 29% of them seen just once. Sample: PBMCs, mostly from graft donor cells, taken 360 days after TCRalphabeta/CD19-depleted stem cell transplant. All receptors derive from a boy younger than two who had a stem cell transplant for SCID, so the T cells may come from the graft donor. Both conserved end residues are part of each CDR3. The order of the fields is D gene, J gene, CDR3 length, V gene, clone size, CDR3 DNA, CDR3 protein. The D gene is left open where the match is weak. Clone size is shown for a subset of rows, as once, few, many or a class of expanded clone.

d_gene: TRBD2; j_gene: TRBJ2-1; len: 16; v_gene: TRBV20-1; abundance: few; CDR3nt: TGCAGTGCTAGAGATATGTACCTAGCGGGGAGGAATGAGCAGTTCTTC; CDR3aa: CSARDMYLAGRNEQFF
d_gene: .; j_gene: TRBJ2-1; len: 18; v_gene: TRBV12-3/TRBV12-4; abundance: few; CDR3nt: TGTGCCAGCAGTACCGGGACAGGGAAAGCGGGGGCCCAAAATGAGCAGTTCTTC; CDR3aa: CASSTGTGKAGAQNEQFF
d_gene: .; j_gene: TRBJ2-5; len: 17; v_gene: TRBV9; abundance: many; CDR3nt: TGTGCCAGCAGCGTAGGGGCTGGGGCGGGAAATCAAGAGACCCAGTACTTC; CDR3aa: CASSVGAGAGNQETQYF
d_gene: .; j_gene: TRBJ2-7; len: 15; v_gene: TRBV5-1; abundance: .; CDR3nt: TGCGCCAGCAGCTTGGTTCCGGGGGGCTTCTACGAGCAGTACTTC; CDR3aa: CASSLVPGGFYEQYF
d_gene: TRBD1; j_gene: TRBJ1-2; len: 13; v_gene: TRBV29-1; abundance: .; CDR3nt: TGCAGCGTTGAGTGGGACAGTAACTATGGCTACACCTTC; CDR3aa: CSVEWDSNYGYTF
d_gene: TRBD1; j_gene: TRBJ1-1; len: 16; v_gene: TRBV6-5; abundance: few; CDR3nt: TGTGCCAGCAGTCTACGGGACAGGGGGCGCAACACTGAAGCTTTCTTT; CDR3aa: CASSLRDRGRNTEAFF
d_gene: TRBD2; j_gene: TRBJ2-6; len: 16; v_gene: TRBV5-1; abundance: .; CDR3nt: TGCGCCAGCAGCCCCGATCCGGGGAGGGCCAGCAACGTCCTGACTTTC; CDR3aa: CASSPDPGRASNVLTF
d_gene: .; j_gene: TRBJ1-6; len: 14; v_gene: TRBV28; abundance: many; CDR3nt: TGTGCCAGCAGTTTGGTCGGATTAAATTCACCCCTCCACTTT; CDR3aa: CASSLVGLNSPLHF
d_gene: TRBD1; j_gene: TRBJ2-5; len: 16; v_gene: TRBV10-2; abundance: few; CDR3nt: TGCGCCAGCAGTGTTGTAGAGGACAGGGCTCGAGAGACCCAGTACTTC; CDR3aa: CASSVVEDRARETQYF
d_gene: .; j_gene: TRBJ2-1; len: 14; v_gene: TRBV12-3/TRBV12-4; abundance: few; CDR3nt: TGTGCCAGCAGTTGGACTACCCTCTACAATGAGCAGTTCTTC; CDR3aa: CASSWTTLYNEQFF
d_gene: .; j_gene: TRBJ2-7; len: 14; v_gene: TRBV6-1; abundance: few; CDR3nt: TGTGCCAGCAGGAGCAGCTTAAACCCCTACGAGCAGTACTTC; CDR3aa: CASRSSLNPYEQYF
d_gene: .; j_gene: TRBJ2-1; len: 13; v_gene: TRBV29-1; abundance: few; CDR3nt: TGCAGCGCTCTGGGGCTTCTCTACAATGAGCAGTTCTTC; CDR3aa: CSALGLLYNEQFF
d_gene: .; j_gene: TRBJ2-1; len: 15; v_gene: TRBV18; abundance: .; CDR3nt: TGTGCCAGCTCACCAGCCAGACCCCCTTTGGATGAGCAGTTCTTC; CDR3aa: CASSPARPPLDEQFF
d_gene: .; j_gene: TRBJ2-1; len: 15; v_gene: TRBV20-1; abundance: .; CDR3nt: TGCAGTGCTAGTGGATGGGGCCGTTCCTACAATGAGCAGTTCTTC; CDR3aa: CSASGWGRSYNEQFF
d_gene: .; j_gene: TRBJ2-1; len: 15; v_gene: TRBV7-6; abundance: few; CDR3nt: TGTGCCAGCAGCTTAGGCCCCCGGGGGGCCAATGAGCAGTTCTTC; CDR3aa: CASSLGPRGANEQFF
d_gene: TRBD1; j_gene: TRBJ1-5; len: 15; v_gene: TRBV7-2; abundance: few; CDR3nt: TGTGCCAGCAGCTTGATTACAGGGGGAAATCAGCCCCAGCATTTT; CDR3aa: CASSLITGGNQPQHF
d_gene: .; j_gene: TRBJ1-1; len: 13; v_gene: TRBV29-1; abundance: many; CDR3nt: TGCAGCGTACACCGAAGGGCGCCGACTGAAGCTTTCTTT; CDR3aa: CSVHRRAPTEAFF
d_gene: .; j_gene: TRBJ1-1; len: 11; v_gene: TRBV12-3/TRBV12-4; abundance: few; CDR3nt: TGTGCCAGCAGCGAAAGGGCTGAAGCTTTCTTT; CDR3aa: CASSERAEAFF
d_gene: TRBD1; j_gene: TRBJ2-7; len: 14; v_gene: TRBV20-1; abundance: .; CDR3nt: TGCAGTGCTAGAAAAGACAGGGTAAGGTACGAGCAGTACTTC; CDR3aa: CSARKDRVRYEQYF
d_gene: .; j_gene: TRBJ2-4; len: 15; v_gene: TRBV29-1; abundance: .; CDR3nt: TGCAGCGTTGAGAAGAGGGGACTAGCCAAAAACATTCAGTACTTC; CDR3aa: CSVEKRGLAKNIQYF
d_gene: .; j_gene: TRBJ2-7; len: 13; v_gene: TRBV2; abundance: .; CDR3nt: TGTGCCAGCACGGGGGTAGGGCTTTCCGAGCAGTACTTC; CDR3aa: CASTGVGLSEQYF
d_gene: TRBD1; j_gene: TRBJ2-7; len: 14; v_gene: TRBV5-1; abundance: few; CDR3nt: TGCGCCAGCAGCTCGGGACAGATCTCCTACGAGCAGTACTTC; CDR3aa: CASSSGQISYEQYF
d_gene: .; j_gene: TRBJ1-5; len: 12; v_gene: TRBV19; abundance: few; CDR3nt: TGTGCCAGTAGTATTTATGATCAGCCCCAGCATTTT; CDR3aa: CASSIYDQPQHF
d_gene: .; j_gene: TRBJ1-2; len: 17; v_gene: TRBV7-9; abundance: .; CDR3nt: TGTGCCAGCAGCCCCCGTCCGGCCGGAGCCGCTAACTATGGCTACACCTTC; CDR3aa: CASSPRPAGAANYGYTF
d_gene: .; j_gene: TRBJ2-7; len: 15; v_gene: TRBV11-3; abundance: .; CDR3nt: TGTGCCAGCAGCTTAGCAGGGACCCCCCTCTACGAGCAGTACTTC; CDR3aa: CASSLAGTPLYEQYF
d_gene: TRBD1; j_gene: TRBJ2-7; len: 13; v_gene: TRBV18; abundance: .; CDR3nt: TGTGCCAGCTCACCAACCGGGACAGGCCTGTGGTACTTC; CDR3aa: CASSPTGTGLWYF
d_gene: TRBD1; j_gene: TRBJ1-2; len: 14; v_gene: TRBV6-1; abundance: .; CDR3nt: TGTGCCAGCAGTCCGACAGGGGGCGACTATGGCTACACCTTC; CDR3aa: CASSPTGGDYGYTF
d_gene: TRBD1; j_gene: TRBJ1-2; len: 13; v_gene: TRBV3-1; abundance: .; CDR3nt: TGTGCCAGCAGCCTTGGACAGGGGGATGGCTACACCTTC; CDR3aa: CASSLGQGDGYTF
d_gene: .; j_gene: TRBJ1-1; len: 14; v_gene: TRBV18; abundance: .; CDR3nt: TGTGCCAGCTCACCATTCCTAGCCCACACTGAAGCTTTCTTT; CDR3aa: CASSPFLAHTEAFF
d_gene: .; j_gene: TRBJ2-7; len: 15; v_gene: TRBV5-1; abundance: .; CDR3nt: TGCGCCAGCAGCTTACTCTCGACTAGTTACTACGAGCAGTACTTC; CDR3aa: CASSLLSTSYYEQYF
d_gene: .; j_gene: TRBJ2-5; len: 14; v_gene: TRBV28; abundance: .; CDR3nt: TGTGCCAGCATGTATGCAGGACCTCAAGAGACCCAGTACTTC; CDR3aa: CASMYAGPQETQYF
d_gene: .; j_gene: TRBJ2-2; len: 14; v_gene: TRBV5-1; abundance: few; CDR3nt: TGCGCCAGCAGCCCCGAACTGGACGGGGGGGAGCTGTTTTTT; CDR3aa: CASSPELDGGELFF
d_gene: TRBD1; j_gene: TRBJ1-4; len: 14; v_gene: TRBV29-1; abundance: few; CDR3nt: TGCAGCGTTGGGGGGACAGAAGGAGTCGAAAAACTGTTTTTT; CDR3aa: CSVGGTEGVEKLFF
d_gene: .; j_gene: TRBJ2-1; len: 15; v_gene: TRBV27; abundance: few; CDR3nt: TGTGCCAGCAGTTTAGACTCGGGGTATTTCGGTGAGCAGTTCTTC; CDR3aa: CASSLDSGYFGEQFF
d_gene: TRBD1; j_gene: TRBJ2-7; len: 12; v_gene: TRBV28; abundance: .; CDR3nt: TGTGCCAGCAGACAGACAGGGTACGAGCAGTACTTC; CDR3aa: CASRQTGYEQYF
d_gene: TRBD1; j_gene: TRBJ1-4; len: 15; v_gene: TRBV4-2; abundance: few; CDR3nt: TGTGCCAGCAGTTTCCCCCCAGGGGGGAATGAAAAACTGTTTTTT; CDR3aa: CASSFPPGGNEKLFF
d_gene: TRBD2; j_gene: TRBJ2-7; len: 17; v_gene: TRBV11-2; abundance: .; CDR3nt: TGTGCCAGCAGCTTAGGCCCAGCGGGGTCGGTCTCCTACGAGCAGTACTTC; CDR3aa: CASSLGPAGSVSYEQYF
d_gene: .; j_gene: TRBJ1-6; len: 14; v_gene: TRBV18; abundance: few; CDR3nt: TGTGCCAGCTCACCGGGACGGGATAATTCACCCCTCCACTTT; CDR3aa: CASSPGRDNSPLHF
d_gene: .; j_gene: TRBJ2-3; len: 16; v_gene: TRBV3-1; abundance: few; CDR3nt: TGTGCCAGCAGCTCCCAGGACGGGGGCCGCACAGATACGCAGTATTTT; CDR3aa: CASSSQDGGRTDTQYF
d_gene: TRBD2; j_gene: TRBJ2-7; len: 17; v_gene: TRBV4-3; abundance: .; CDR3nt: TGCGCCAGCAGCCAACAATTCCTCGGGACTAGCGATAGGGAGCAGTACTTC; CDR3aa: CASSQQFLGTSDREQYF
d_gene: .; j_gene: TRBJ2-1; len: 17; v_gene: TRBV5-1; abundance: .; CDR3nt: TGCGCCAGCAGCTTGGCAGTAGGTCAAGCTCTTTTCAATGAGCAGTTCTTC; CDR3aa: CASSLAVGQALFNEQFF
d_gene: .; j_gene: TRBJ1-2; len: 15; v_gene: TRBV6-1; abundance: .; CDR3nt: TGTGCCAGCAGTAAACAGGGTATCTACGCCTATGGCTACACCTTC; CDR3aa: CASSKQGIYAYGYTF
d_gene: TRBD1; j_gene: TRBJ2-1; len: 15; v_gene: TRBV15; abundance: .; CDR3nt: TGTGCCACCAGCAGAGATTGGACAGGGACACATGAGCAGTTCTTC; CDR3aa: CATSRDWTGTHEQFF
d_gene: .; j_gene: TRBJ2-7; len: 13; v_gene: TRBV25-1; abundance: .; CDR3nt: TGTGCCAGCAGTGATTCCGGAACCAGCGAGCAGTACTTC; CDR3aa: CASSDSGTSEQYF
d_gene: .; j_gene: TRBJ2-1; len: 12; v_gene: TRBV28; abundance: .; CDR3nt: TGTGCCAGCAGCGCTACTCGGGCTGAGCAGTTCTTC; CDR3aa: CASSATRAEQFF
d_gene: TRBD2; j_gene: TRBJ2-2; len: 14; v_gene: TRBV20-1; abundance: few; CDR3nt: TGCAGTGCCCAGTCTAGCGGGGACACCGGGGAGCTGTTTTTT; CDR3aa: CSAQSSGDTGELFF
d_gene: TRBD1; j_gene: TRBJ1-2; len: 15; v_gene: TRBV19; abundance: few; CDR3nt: TGTGCCAGTAAGTCCCAGGGACAGGGGAGACGAGGCTACACCTTC; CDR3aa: CASKSQGQGRRGYTF
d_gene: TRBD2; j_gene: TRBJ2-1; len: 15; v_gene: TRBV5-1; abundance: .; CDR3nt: TGCGCCAGCAGCTTGCGCGGGGGGGCCATCAATGAGCAGTTCTTC; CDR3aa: CASSLRGGAINEQFF
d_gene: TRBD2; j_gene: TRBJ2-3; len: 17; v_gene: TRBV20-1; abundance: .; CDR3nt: TGCAGTGCTAGTCTGACTAGCGGGGGGGGATTCACAGATACGCAGTATTTT; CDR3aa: CSASLTSGGGFTDTQYF
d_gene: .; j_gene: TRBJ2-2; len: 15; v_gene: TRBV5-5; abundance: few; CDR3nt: TGTGCCAGCAGCTTGGGTCGATTCGGGGTCGGGGAGCTGTTTTTT; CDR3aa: CASSLGRFGVGELFF
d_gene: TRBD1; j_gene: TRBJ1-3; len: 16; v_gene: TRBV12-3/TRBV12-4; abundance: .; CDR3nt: TGTGCCAGCAGGCCCCCGGGACAGTACTCTGGAAACACCATATATTTT; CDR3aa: CASRPPGQYSGNTIYF
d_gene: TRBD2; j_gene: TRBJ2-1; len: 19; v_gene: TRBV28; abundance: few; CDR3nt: TGTGCCAGCAGTTCTTTAGCGGGGTCGGGCTCTCTCGTCTACAATGAGCAGTTCTTC; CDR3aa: CASSSLAGSGSLVYNEQFF
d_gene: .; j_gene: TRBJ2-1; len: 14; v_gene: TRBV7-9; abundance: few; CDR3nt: TGTGCCAGCAGCCCGGTACTAGCCTACAATGAGCAGTTCTTC; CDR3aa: CASSPVLAYNEQFF
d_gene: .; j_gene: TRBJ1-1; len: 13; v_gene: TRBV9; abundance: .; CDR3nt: TGTGCCAGCAGCGTAGCCCCCGGGACTGAAGCTTTCTTT; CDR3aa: CASSVAPGTEAFF